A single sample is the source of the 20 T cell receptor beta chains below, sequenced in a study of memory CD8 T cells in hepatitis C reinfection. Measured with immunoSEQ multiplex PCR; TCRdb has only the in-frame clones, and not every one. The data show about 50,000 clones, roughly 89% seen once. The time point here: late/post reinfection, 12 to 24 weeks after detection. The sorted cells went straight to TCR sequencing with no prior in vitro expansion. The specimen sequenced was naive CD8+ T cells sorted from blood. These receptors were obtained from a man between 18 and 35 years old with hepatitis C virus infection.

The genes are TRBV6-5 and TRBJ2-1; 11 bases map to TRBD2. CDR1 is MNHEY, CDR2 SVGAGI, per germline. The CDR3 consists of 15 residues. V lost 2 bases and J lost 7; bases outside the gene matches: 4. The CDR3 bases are TGTGCCAGCAGTTACGGTCTAGCGGGGGGAAATGAGCAGTTCTTC. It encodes CASSYGLAGGNEQFF.

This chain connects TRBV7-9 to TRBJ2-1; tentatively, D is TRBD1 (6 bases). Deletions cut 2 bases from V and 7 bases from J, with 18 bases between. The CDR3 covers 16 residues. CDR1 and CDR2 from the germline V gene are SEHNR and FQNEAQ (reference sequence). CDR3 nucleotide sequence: TGTGCCAGCAGCTTAACTACCGACAGGAGGAGGAATGAGCAGTTCTTC. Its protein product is CASSLTTDRRRNEQFF.

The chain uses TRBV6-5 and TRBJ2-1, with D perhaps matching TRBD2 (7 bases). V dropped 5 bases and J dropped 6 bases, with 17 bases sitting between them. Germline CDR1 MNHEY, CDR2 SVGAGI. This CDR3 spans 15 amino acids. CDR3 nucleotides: TGTGCCAGCAGTCGATATGGGGGGGCGTCCAATGAGCAGTTCTTC. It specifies CASSRYGGASNEQFF.

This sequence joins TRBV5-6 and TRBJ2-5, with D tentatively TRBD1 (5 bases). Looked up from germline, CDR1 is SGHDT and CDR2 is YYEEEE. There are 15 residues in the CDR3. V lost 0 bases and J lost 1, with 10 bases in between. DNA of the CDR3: TGTGCCAGCAGCTTGGTAGGGCAGGGCCAAGAGACCCAGTACTTC. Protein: CASSLVGQGQETQYF.

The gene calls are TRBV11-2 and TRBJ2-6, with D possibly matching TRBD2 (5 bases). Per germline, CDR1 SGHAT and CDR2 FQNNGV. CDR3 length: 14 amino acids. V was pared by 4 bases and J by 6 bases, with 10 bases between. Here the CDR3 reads CASSSEVSANVLTF. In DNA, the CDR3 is TGTGCCAGCAGCTCGGAGGTGTCGGCCAACGTCCTGACTTTC.

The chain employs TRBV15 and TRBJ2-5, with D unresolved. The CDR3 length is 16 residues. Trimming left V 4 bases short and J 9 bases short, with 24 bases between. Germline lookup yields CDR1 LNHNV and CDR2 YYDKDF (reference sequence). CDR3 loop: CATSTFSTRSPKAQYF. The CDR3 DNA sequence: TGTGCCACCAGCACGTTCTCGACTCGTTCACCAAAGGCCCAGTACTTC.

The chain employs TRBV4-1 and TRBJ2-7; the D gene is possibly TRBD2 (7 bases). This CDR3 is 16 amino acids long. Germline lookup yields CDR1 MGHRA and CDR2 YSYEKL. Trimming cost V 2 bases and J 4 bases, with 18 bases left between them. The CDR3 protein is CASSQLLRGGFYEQYF. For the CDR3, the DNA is TGCGCCAGCAGCCAACTTCTAAGGGGGGGTTTTTACGAGCAGTACTTC.

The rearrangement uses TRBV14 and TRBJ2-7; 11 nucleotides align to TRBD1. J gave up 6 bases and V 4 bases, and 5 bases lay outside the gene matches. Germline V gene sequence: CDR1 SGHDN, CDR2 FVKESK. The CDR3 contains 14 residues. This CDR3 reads CASSRGQGAVEQYF. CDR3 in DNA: TGTGCCAGCAGCCGTGGACAGGGGGCAGTCGAGCAGTACTTC.

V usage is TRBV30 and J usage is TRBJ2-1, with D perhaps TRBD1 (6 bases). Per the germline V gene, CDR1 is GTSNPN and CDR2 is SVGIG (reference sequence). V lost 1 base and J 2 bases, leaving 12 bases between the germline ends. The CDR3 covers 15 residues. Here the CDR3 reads CAWSAQGLPYNEQFF. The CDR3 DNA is TGTGCCTGGAGTGCCCAGGGGCTCCCCTACAATGAGCAGTTCTTC.

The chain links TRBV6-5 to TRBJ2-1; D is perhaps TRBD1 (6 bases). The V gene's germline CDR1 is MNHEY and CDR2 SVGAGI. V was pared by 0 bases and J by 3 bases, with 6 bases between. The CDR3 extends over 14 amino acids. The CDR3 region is CASSYSGGYNEQFF. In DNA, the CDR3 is TGTGCCAGCAGTTACTCAGGGGGCTACAATGAGCAGTTCTTC.

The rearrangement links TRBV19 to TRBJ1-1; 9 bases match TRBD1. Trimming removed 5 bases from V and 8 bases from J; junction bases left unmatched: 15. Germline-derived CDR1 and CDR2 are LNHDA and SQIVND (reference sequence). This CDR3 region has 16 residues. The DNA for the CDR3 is TGTGCCAGTAGTGGACTTGGGACAGGGCTGCAGTACGAAGCTTTCTTT. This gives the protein CASSGLGTGLQYEAFF.

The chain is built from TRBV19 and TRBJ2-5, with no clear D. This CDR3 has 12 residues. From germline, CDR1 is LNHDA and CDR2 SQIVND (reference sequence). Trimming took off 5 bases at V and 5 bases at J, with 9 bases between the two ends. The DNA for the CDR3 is TGTGCCAGTAGTTCGTCGTCGGAGACCCAGTACTTC. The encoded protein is CASSSSSETQYF.

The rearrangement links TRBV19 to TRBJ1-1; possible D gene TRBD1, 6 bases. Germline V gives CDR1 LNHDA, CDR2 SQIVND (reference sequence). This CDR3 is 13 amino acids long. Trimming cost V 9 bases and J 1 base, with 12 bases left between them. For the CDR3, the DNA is TGTGCCAGCAGACCGGGACAGAACACTGAAGCTTTCTTT. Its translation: CASRPGQNTEAFF.

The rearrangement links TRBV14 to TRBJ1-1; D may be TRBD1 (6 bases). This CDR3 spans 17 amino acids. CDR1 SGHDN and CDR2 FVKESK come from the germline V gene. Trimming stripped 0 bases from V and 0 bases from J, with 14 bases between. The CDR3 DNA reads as TGTGCCAGCAGCCAAGACGGCCGGGGGGCTATGAACACTGAAGCTTTCTTT. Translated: CASSQDGRGAMNTEAFF.

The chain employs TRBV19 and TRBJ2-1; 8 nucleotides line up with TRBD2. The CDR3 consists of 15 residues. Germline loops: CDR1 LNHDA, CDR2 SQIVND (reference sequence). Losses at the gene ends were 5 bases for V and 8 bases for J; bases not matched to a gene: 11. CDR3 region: CASSSLSGTRDEQFF. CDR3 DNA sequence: TGTGCCAGTAGTTCCCTTAGCGGGACCCGCGATGAGCAGTTCTTC.

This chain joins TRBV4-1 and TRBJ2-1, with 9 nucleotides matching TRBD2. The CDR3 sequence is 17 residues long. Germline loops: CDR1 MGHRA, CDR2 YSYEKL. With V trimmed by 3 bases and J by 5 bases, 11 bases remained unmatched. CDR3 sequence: CASSHWVAGAADNEQFF. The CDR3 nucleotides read TGCGCCAGCAGCCATTGGGTAGCGGGAGCGGCTGACAATGAGCAGTTCTTC.

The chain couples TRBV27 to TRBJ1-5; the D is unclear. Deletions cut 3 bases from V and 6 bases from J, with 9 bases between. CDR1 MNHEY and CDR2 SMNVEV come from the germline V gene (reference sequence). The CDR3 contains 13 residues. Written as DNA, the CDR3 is TGTGCCAGCAGTTTGCGAGGTCCTCAGCCCCAGCATTTT. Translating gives CASSLRGPQPQHF.

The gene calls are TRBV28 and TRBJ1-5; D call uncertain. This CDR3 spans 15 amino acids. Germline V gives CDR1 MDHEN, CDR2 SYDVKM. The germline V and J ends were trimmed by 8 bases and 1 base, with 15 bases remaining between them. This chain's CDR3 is CASRDRSGSNQPQHF. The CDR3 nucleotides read TGTGCCAGCCGCGATCGGAGTGGGAGCAATCAGCCCCAGCATTTT. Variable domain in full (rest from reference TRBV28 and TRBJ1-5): DVKVTQSSRYLVKRTGEKVFLECVQDMDHENMFWYRQDPGLGLRLIYFSYDVKMKEKGDIPEGYSVSREKKERFSLILESASTNQTSMYLCASRDRSGSNQPQHFGDGTRLSIL.

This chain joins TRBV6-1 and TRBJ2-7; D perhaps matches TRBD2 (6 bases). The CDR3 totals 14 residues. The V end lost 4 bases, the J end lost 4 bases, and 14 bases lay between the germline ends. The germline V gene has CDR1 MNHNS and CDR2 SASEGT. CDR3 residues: CASSGGTGGYEQYV. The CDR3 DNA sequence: TGTGCCAGCAGTGGGGGAACCGGAGGGTACGAGCAGTACGTC.

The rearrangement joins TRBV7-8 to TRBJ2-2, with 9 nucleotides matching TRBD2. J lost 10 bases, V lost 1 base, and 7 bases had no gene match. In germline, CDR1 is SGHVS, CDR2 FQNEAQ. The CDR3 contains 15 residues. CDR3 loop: CASSLGAGGNQELFF. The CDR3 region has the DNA TGTGCCAGCAGCTTAGGAGCGGGAGGAAATCAGGAGCTGTTTTTT.